One and the same sample provided the 13 T cell receptor beta chains below, sequenced in a study of response to subunit inactivated influenza vaccine. TCRdb ran MiXCR on the RT-PCR reads and lists one entry per CDR3 protein. Of about 650,000 distinct CDR3 sequences listed, 14% are singletons. The sequencing used PBMCs from blood, collected approximately 15 days before vaccination. Every receptor here comes from a man aged 50-60 years who received an inactivated influenza vaccine.

This clonotype was observed a handful of times. The CDR3 bases are TGTGCCAGCAGCGTAGCAGGATTAGCGGGGGCCATCATTCAGTACTTC. Translating it yields CASSVAGLAGAIIQYF. The chain combines TRBV9 with TRBJ2-4, with TRBD2 matching over 9 bases. The junction had 10 bases not matched to a gene; V was cut back by 0 bases and J by 9 bases. CDR3 size: 16 residues. The V gene's germline CDR1 is SGDLS and CDR2 YYNGEE.

This clonotype was counted at least ten times. The rearrangement links TRBV27 to TRBJ1-1; 8 positions match TRBD1. The CDR3 has 16 amino acids. V lost 4 bases to trimming and J lost 2 bases; unmatched junction nucleotides: 9. CDR1 and CDR2 (germline): MNHEY, SMNVEV (reference sequence). In DNA form, the CDR3 reads TGTGCCAGCAGTTCCCCTCTAGCAGGGGGCAACACTGAAGCTTTCTTT. Protein product: CASSSPLAGGNTEAFF.

The V gene is TRBV3-1, the J gene TRBJ2-1; the D call may be TRBD1 or TRBD2 (6 bases each). Germline V lookup: CDR1 LGHDT, CDR2 YNNKEL (reference sequence). V was cut by 1 base and J by 3 bases, with 10 bases left in between. The CDR3 covers 15 residues. The CDR3 DNA follows: TGTGCCAGCAGCCAAGCGGGGGCGGGCTACAATGAGCAGTTCTTC. Translation gives CASSQAGAGYNEQFF.

The chain combines TRBV7-2 with TRBJ1-2; 10 nucleotides line up with TRBD1. This CDR3 spans 17 amino acids. Germline CDR1 and CDR2: SGHTA and FQGNSA. J was trimmed by 8 bases and V by 5 bases; bases with no gene match: 17. DNA of the CDR3: TGTGCCAGCAGCCCAGCGGGGGGGACAGGGGTTCTCGGCGGCTACACCTTC. It yields the protein CASSPAGGTGVLGGYTF. Drawing the rest from reference TRBV7-2 and TRBJ1-2, the complete variable domain is GAGVSQSPSNKVTEKGKDVELRCDPISGHTALYWYRQSLGQGLEFLIYFQGNSAPDKSGLPSDRFSAERTGGSVSTLTIQRTQQEDSAVYLCASSPAGGTGVLGGYTFGSGTRLTVV.

J is TRBJ2-5 and V is TRBV25-1, with D tentatively TRBD1 or TRBD2 (5 bases each). The V end was cut by 5 bases, the J end by 7 bases, with 20 bases between. CDR3 length equals 15 residues. Germline V gene lookup returns CDR1 MGHDK and CDR2 SYGVNS. This CDR3 reads CASSQSLGVRGTQYF. The CDR3 bases are TGTGCCAGCAGTCAGTCATTAGGGGTACGGGGGACCCAGTACTTC.

V is TRBV2 and J is TRBJ2-7; 7 bases are shared with TRBD1. The CDR3 runs 16 residues. CDR1 SNHLY and CDR2 FYNNEI come from the germline V gene. The J segment lost 5 bases and the V segment lost 4 bases, leaving 14 bases of the junction unmatched. The CDR3 region is CASSVLLPADRDEQYF. CDR3 nucleotide sequence: TGTGCCAGCAGTGTCCTATTGCCCGCAGACAGGGACGAGCAGTACTTC.

The V call is TRBV6-1, the J call TRBJ2-3; a weak D match, TRBD1 (5 bases). CDR1 MNHNS and CDR2 SASEGT come from the germline V gene. V was shortened by 6 bases and J by 0 bases, with 10 bases between the two germline ends. CDR3 length equals 14 residues. Here the CDR3 DNA reads TGTGCCAGCAGGACAGTTTCTAGCACAGATACGCAGTATTTT. It codes for CASRTVSSTDTQYF.

The CDR3 is CSASAVPWTRGDNEQFF. In nucleotides, the CDR3 is TGCAGTGCTAGTGCTGTGCCTTGGACCCGGGGGGATAATGAGCAGTTCTTC. The chain recombines TRBV20-1 with TRBJ2-1; 7 nucleotides agree with TRBD2. V lost 3 bases to trimming and J lost 7 bases; unmatched junction nucleotides: 18. This CDR3 has 17 residues. Germline V lookup: CDR1 DFQATT, CDR2 SNEGSKA (reference sequence).

This clonotype was seen a handful of times. The chain joins TRBV2 to TRBJ1-1; D is unresolved. Per germline, CDR1 SNHLY and CDR2 FYNNEI. Trimming took 4 bases from V and 0 from J, leaving 9 bases between them. The CDR3 is 14 amino acids. CDR3 nucleotide sequence: TGTGCCAGCAGTGTACAGCCCCTGAACACTGAAGCTTTCTTT. Amino acids: CASSVQPLNTEAFF.

The rearrangement links TRBV9 to TRBJ2-7; maybe TRBD2 (5 bases). Germline CDR1 SGDLS, CDR2 YYNGEE. Trimming stripped 1 base from V and 4 bases from J, with 15 bases between. The CDR3 has 15 amino acids. The CDR3 DNA is TGTGCCAGCAGCGTAAACCCGACACTAGGGTACGAGCAGTACTTC. Amino acid sequence: CASSVNPTLGYEQYF.

The sample holds many counts of this clonotype. The rearrangement links TRBV12-3 or TRBV12-4 to TRBJ2-1; 15 bases agree with TRBD2. CDR3 size: 16 residues. V was pared by 5 bases and J by 5 bases, with 4 bases of the junction left unmatched. CDR3 in DNA: TGTGCCAGCAGTCCTGGACTAGCGGGGGGGAACAATGAGCAGTTCTTC. Translating it yields CASSPGLAGGNNEQFF.

As to this clonotype: The junction differs from germline at one of its ends, possibly a read error. The chain joins TRBV5-5 to TRBJ2-1; 11 bases align to TRBD2. The germline V gene has CDR1 SGHKS and CDR2 YYEKEE (reference sequence). This CDR3 comprises 17 residues. In nucleotides, the CDR3 is TGTGCCAGCAGCTTCGGGCTAGCGGGAGGAGGGTACAATGAGCATTTCTTC. This codes for CASSFGLAGGGYNEHFF.

This clonotype was seen only a few times. The rearrangement links TRBV5-5 to TRBJ2-1, with a possible D match to TRBD1 (6 bases). The germline V gene encodes CDR1 SGHKS and CDR2 YYEKEE (reference sequence). V lost 6 bases and J lost 0, with 10 bases in between. The CDR3 covers 14 residues. The DNA for the CDR3 is TGTGCCAGCACACAGGACAGCTCCTACAATGAGCAGTTCTTC. This sequence encodes CASTQDSSYNEQFF. The complete variable domain, with remaining parts taken from reference TRBV5-5 and TRBJ2-1, reads DAGVTQSPTHLIKTRGQQVTLRCSPISGHKSVSWYQQVLGQGPQFIFQYYEKEERGRGNFPDRFSARQFPNYSSELNVNALLLGDSALYLCASTQDSSYNEQFFGPGTRLTVL.